This T cell receptor (beta chain) was identified during a study of tissue T cells after allogeneic stem cell transplantation. The repertoire was sequenced with immunoSEQ multiplex PCR; TCRdb's copy has only in-frame clones and lacks some. The data show 4,500 to 5,500 clones, less than 55% seen once. Time point defined: mouse harvest day 14 after allogeneic transplant. Mouse grafts combined 10^7 T-cell-depleted bone marrow cells with 10^6 splenic CD5+ T cells. With regard to this clone: The genes and germline here are from mouse.

The sequenced sample consisted of gut tissue. This receptor was taken from a female BALB/c mouse given C57BL/6 T cells with graft-versus-host disease after an allogeneic hematopoietic cell transplant.

The CDR3 DNA, read in part, is TGCTCCAGCAGTCAACCGGTTCAAGACACCCAGTAC. This codes for CSSSQPVQDTQY. The entire CDR3 protein is CSSSQPVQDTQYF. The chain joins TRBV23 to TRBJ2-5. The read halts 1 residue ahead of the CDR3 end, with the missing end drawn from the germline J gene. CDR1 KGHTA and CDR2 FQNQQP come from the germline V gene. This CDR3 has 13 residues.